This T cell receptor (beta chain) was sequenced for a study of blood T cell repertoires in COVID-19. Participant reports of clinical history set cohort assignment. Clones were sequenced by immunoSEQ multiplex PCR, and TCRdb holds only the in-frame ones, with some missing. The repertoire holds 250,000 to 400,000 clones, with roughly 89% as singletons. The CDR3 consists of 15 residues. Germline trimming cut 2 bases from V and 2 bases from J; bases unmatched to any gene: 3. Per germline, CDR1 KGHSH and CDR2 LQKENI. The sequence was obtained from a man aged 55 to 70 who had recovered from COVID-19. The specimen sequenced was PBMCs or T cells enriched from blood (not recorded which). V usage is TRBV18 and J usage is TRBJ1-3, with TRBD1 matching 7 bases. The CDR3 region has the DNA TGTGCCAGCTCACCAAAGACAGGGCCTGGAAACACCATATATTTT. Protein: CASSPKTGPGNTIYF.